Below, one T cell receptor (beta chain) is given with its context. Distinct nucleotide sequences in the sample also encode this CDR3. This CDR3 region has 14 residues. V lost 6 bases to trimming and J lost 6 bases, with 18 bases between them. Germline CDR1 SEHNR, CDR2 FQNEAQ (reference sequence). This sample is drawn from a study of OX40 agonist ivuxolimab in advanced cancers. Assay used: immunoSEQ multiplex PCR; TCRdb lists only in-frame clones, some missing. The sample has some 70,000 clones; more than 75% are singletons. Specimen: CD4+ or CD8+ T cells sorted from blood, collected in a trial of the OX40 agonist ivuxolimab. The sequence was obtained from an adult with an advanced solid tumor such as melanoma, head and neck, liver or kidney cancer. The chain links TRBV7-9 to TRBJ2-7; either TRBD1 or TRBD2 may fit D (5 bases each). The DNA for the CDR3 is TGTGCCAGCAGTCCGCAGGGAGCTTTTGCCGAGCAGTACTTC. It encodes CASSPQGAFAEQYF.